This is a list of T cell receptor beta chains from one sample in a study of Graves' ophthalmopathy and Graves' hyperthyroidism. Via MiXCR, TCRdb re-called the multiplex PCR reads, giving one row per CDR3 protein. Among about 210,000 distinct CDR3 sequences listed, roughly 27% were seen once. Material: peripheral blood. All receptors come from a man aged 50-59 years with Graves' ophthalmopathy. CDR3s leave out the opening cysteine and the closing phenylalanine or tryptophan.

J gene,V gene,CDR3 protein
TRBJ2-7,TRBV28,ASSFDRTPILAYEQY
TRBJ1-4,TRBV19,ASSALGGLVEKLF
TRBJ2-7,TRBV5-1,ASSILGQGYEQY
TRBJ2-5,TRBV20-1,SARDPWGTSRTDETQY
TRBJ2-7,TRBV30,AWSDPNRRYEQY
TRBJ1-1,TRBV6-5,ASDRVAEAF
TRBJ2-2,TRBV28,ASSFSGDTGELF
TRBJ1-1,TRBV9,ASSVAPRPESTEAF
TRBJ2-5,TRBV11-3,ASSYPRDRRKETQY
TRBJ1-3,TRBV6-1,ASSPGHPLAGNTIY
TRBJ2-7,TRBV20-1,SAPSGTGLTYEQY
TRBJ1-5,TRBV28,ASSSDRYNQPQH
TRBJ1-1,TRBV7-9,ASSLYSGVPSNTEAF
TRBJ2-5,TRBV28,ASSLSGQSQETQY
TRBJ1-1,TRBV7-3,ASSLTGWTEAF
TRBJ1-1,TRBV12-3/TRBV12-4,ASRTGGVNTEAF
TRBJ1-1,TRBV20-1,SVRTEMNTEAF
TRBJ2-7,TRBV6-1,ASSGAGRQYEQY
TRBJ2-7,TRBV5-6,ASSLVGGISYEQY
TRBJ2-7,TRBV20-1,SARDLTYEQY
TRBJ1-2,TRBV4-2,ASSQRYGYT
TRBJ2-7,TRBV12-5,ASGGSGDGFYEQY
TRBJ2-5,TRBV11-2,ASSLMGEQETQY
TRBJ1-1,TRBV14,ASSQDGSGGEDTEAF
TRBJ1-1,TRBV20-1,SATGSFLMNTEAF
TRBJ2-5,TRBV7-2,ASSFSASSTRGTETQY
TRBJ1-2,TRBV12-3/TRBV12-4,ASSLGQTYGYT
TRBJ2-7,TRBV7-3,ASSTSGGNEQY